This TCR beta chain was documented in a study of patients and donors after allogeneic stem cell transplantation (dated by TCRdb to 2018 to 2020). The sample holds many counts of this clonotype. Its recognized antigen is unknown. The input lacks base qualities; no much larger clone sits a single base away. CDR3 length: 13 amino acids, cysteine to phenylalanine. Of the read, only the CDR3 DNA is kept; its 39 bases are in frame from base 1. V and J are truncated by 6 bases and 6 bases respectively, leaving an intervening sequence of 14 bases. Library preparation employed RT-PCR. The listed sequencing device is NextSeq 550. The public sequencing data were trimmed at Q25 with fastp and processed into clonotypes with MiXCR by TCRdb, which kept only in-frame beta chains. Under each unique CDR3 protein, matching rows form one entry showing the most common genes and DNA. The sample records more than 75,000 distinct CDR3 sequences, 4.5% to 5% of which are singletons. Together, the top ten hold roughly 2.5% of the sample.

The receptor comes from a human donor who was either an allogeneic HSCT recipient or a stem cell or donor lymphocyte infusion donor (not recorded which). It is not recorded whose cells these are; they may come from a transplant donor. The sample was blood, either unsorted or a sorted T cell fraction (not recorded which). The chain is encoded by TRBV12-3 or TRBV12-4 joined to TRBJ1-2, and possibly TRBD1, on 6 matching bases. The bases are TGTGCCAGCAGATTAACAGGGTTCAATGGCTACACCTTC. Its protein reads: CASRLTGFNGYTF.